This TCR beta chain was recorded in a study of cytomegalovirus exposure and HLA in healthy donors. Between the trimmed V and J ends, which lost 6 bases and 0 bases, there was a span of 15 bases. In germline, CDR1 is MNHEY, CDR2 SMNVEV (reference sequence). The CDR3 has 15 amino acids. The study ran its PCR with 60 Vbeta and 13 Jbeta primers. Some clones are missing from TCRdb's copy, which holds only in-frame ones; the method was immunoSEQ multiplex PCR. The data show roughly 150,000 clones, with roughly 75% seen just once and over 9% held by the top ten. The sample holds one count of this clone. The chain joins TRBV27 to TRBJ2-7; a weak D match, TRBD2 (6 bases). The specimen was PBMCs. The sequence came from a man younger than 35 in good health and CMV-seropositive. CDR3 sequence (DNA): TGTGCCAGCAGAAACGGGGACTTATCCTCCTACGAGCAGTACTTC. Amino acids: CASRNGDLSSYEQYF.